This T cell receptor beta chain was identified during a study of shared clonotypes between healthy human individuals. Profiled with immunoSEQ multiplex PCR; TCRdb holds only in-frame clones, not every one. The data show fewer than 400,000 clones, over 65% seen once. This CDR3 region has 14 residues. Germline lookup yields CDR1 LGHNA and CDR2 YNFKEQ. The ends were cut back, 4 bases at V and 8 bases at J, with 17 bases in the middle. The chain links TRBV4-2 to TRBJ1-2; D is possibly TRBD1 (5 bases). The sequencing sample was made of memory CD4+ T cells sorted from blood. Sample subset: CD45RA-negative fraction. The clonotype originates from a man aged 25-40 years in good health. CDR3 sequence reads: CASSRDLGTRGYTF. Here the CDR3 DNA reads TGTGCCAGCAGCCGAGACTTAGGGACTCGGGGCTACACCTTC.